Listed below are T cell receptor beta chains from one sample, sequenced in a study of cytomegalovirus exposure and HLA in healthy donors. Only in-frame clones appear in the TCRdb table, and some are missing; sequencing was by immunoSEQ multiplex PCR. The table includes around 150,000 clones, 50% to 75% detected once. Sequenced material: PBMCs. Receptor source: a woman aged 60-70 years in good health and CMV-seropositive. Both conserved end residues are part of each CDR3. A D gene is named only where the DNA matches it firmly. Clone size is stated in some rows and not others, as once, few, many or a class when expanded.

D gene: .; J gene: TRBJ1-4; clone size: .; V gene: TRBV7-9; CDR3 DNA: TGTGCCAGCAGCCCCAGGGTGGGTAATGAAAAACTGTTTTTT; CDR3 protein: CASSPRVGNEKLFF
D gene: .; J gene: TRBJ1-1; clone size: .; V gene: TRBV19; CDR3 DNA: TGTGCCAGTAGGCCCCAGAATGTGAACACTGAAGCTTTCTTT; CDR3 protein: CASRPQNVNTEAFF
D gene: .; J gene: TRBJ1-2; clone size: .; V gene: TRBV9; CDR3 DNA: TGTGCCAGCAGCCCCTGGGGGGCTAACTATGGCTACACCTTC; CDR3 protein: CASSPWGANYGYTF
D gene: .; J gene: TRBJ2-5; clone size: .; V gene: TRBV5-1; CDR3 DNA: TGCGCCAGCAGCTTTGAGTACAGGGAGGAGACCCAGTACTTC; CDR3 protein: CASSFEYREETQYF
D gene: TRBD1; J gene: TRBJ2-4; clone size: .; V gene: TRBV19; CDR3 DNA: TGTGCCAGTAGTATAACAGGGACAGGGGGCGCGGAAAACATTCAGTACTTC; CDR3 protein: CASSITGTGGAENIQYF
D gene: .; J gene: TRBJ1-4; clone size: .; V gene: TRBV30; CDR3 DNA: TGTGCCTGGAATCCTTCCGCTCGGGGATATACTGAAAAACTGTTTTTT; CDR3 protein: CAWNPSARGYTEKLFF
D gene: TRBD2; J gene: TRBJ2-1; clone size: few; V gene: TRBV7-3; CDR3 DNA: TGTGCCAGCAGCCCGACTAGCGGGAGCTACAATGAGCAGTTCTTC; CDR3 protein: CASSPTSGSYNEQFF
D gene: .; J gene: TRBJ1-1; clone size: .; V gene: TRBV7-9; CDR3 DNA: TGTGCCAGCAGCAGAGGGGGGGGCAGTGAAGCTTTCTTT; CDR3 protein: CASSRGGGSEAFF
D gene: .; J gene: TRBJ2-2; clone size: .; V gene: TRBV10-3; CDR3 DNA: TGTGCCATCAGTGAGAAGGGGTTTACCGGGGAGCTGTTTTTT; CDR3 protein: CAISEKGFTGELFF
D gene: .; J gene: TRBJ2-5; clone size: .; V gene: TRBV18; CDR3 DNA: TGTGCCAGCTCATCCCCGCAAGAGACCCAGTACTTC; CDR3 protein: CASSSPQETQYF
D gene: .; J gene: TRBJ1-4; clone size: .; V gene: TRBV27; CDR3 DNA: TGTGCCAGCAGTTCACAGGGAGATGAAAAACTGTTTTTT; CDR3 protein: CASSSQGDEKLFF
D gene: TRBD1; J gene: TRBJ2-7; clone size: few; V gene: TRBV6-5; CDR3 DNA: TGTGCCAGCAGTTACGGACAGGGCAACGAGCAGTACTTC; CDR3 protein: CASSYGQGNEQYF
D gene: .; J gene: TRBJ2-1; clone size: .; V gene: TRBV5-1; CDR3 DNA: TGCGCCAGCAGCCCCCTCTCCGACAATGAGCAGTTCTTC; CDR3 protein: CASSPLSDNEQFF
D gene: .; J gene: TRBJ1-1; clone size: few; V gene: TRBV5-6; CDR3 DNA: TGTGCCAGCAGCACCCATACACGGGGTACTGAAGCTTTCTTT; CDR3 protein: CASSTHTRGTEAFF
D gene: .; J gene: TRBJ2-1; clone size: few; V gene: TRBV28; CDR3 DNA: TGTGCCAGCAGTTTCGTGGGAGCCTTTAGCTACAATGAGCAGTTCTTC; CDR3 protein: CASSFVGAFSYNEQFF
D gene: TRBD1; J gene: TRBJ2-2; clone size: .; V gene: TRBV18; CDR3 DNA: TGTGCCAGCTCAGCTCTGGACAGGTCGGAGCTGTTTTTT; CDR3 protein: CASSALDRSELFF
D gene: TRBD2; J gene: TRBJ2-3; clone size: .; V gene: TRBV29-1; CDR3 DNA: TGCAGCGTTACGGCTAGCGGGAGTGGCGGTACGCAGTATTTT; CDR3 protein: CSVTASGSGGTQYF
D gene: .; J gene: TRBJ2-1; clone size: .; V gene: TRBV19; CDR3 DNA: TGTGCCAGTAGTATTCTTAGCTCCTACAATGAGCAGTTCTTC; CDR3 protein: CASSILSSYNEQFF
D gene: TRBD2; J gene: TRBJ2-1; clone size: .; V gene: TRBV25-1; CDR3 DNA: TGTGCCAGCAGCGAAAGCGGGAGTGCAAGCTCCTACAATGAGCAGTTCTTC; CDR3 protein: CASSESGSASSYNEQFF
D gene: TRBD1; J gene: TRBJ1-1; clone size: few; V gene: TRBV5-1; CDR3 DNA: TGCGCCAGCAGCCTAGGACCAGGGGGGAGTGGGAACACTGAAGCTTTCTTT; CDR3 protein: CASSLGPGGSGNTEAFF
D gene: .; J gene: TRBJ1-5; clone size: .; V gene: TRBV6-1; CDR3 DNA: TGTGCCAGCATAAGGGAGAGCAATCAGCCCCAGCATTTT; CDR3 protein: CASIRESNQPQHF
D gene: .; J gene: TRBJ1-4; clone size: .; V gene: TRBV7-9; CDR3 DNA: TGTGCCAGCAGCCTTACAGCCGCAACTAATGAAAAACTGTTTTTT; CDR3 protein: CASSLTAATNEKLFF
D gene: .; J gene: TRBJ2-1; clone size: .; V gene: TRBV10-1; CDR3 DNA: TGCGCCAGCAGTGAGTCGTTGGGCCTAGCGCCCGACAATGAGCAGTTCTTC; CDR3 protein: CASSESLGLAPDNEQFF
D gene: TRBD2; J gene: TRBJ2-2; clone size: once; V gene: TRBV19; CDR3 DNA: TGTGCCAGTAGTCTACTAGCGGGAGCCGAAACCGGGGAGCTGTTTTTT; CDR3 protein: CASSLLAGAETGELFF
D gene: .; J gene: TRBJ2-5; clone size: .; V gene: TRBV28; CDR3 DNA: TGTGCCAGCAGTTTATTTTCGGGGGAAAGGCAGACCCAGTACTTC; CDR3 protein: CASSLFSGERQTQYF
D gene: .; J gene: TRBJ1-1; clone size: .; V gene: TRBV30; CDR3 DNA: TGTGCCTGGAGTGACACAGTAAACACTGAAGCTTTCTTT; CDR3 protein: CAWSDTVNTEAFF
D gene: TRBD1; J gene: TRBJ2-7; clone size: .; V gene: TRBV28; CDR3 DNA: TGTGCCAGCAGTTCTAGACAGGGGGCCTACGAGCAGTACTTC; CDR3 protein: CASSSRQGAYEQYF
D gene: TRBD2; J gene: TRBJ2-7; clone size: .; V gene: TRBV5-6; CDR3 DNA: TGTGCCAGCAGCTTGCGAACCCAAGCGGGAGGGCGCTTC; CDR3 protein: CASSLRTQAGGRF
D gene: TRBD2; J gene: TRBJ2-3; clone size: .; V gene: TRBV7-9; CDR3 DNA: TGTGCCAGCAGCCCGGAACTAGCGGGAGTTAACACAGATACGCAGTATTTT; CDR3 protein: CASSPELAGVNTDTQYF
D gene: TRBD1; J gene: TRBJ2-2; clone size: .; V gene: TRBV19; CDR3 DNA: TGTGCCAGTAGTATACTTCCTAGTGGGCCCCCCTCCACAGGGGGTGGAAGGTACACCGGGGAGCTGTTTTTT; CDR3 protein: CASSILPSGPPSTGGGRYTGELFF
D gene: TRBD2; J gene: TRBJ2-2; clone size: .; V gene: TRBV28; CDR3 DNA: TGTGCCAGCAGTTTTCACGTTCGGGAGCGGGAGAACACCGGGGAGCTGTTTTTT; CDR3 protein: CASSFHVRERENTGELFF
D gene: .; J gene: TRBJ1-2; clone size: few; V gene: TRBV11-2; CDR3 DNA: TGTGCCAGCAGCTTAAGGGGTCCGAGTGGCTACACCTTC; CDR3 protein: CASSLRGPSGYTF
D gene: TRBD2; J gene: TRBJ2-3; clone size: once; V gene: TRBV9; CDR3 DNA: TGTGCCAGCAGCGTACTGGGGACTAGCGCAGATACGCAGTATTTT; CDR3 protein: CASSVLGTSADTQYF
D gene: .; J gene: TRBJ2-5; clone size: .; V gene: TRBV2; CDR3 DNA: TGTGCCAGCAGCGGTTCGGTCGAGACCCAGTACTTC; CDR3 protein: CASSGSVETQYF
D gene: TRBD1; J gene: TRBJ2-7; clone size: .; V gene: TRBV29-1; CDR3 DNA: TGCAGCGTTGACAGCACAGGGGGCTACGAGCAGTACTTC; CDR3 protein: CSVDSTGGYEQYF
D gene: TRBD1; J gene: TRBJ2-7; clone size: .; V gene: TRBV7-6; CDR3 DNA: TGTGCCAGTGCGGAAGTAGGACAGGAGTACGAGCAGTACTTC; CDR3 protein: CASAEVGQEYEQYF
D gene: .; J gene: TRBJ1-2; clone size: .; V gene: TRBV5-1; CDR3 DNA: TGCGCCAGCAGCTTGGCACAGGACTATGGCTACACCTTC; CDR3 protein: CASSLAQDYGYTF
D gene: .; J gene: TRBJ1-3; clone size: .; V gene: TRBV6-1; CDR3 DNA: TGTGCCAGCAGTGAACCCGTTGTAGAACTTGGAAACACCATATATTTT; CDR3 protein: CASSEPVVELGNTIYF
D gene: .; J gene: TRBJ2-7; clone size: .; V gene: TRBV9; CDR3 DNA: TGTGCCAGCAGCGTAGGGGGGGGCCACGAGCAGTACTTC; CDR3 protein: CASSVGGGHEQYF
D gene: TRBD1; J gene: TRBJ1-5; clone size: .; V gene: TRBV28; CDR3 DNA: TGTGCCAGCAGTTTAGGAGGGGGCAAGCCCCAGCATTTT; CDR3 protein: CASSLGGGKPQHF
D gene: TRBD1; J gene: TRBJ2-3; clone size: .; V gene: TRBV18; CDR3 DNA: TGTGCCAGCTCACCAGGCAACAGGGGCCACCTTAGCACAGATACGCAGTATTTT; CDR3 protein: CASSPGNRGHLSTDTQYF
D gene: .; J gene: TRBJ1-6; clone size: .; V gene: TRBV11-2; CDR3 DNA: TGTGCCAGCAGCCAACCCGGGAATTATAATTCACCCCTCCACTTT; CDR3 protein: CASSQPGNYNSPLHF
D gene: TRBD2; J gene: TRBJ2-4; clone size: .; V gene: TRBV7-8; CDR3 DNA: TGTGCCAGCAGCTTAGGGACTAGCGGGAGTATAGCCAAAAACATTCAGTACTTC; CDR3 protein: CASSLGTSGSIAKNIQYF
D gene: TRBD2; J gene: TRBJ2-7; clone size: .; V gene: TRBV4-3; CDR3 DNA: TGCGCCAGCAGCCAAGATCCAGCGGGAGGTTGGAATGAGCAGTACTTC; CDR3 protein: CASSQDPAGGWNEQYF
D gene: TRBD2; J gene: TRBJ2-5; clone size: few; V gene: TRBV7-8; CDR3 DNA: TGTGCCAGCAGCTTTTATCTAGCGGGAGGGCAGCAAGAGACCCAGTACTTC; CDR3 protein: CASSFYLAGGQQETQYF
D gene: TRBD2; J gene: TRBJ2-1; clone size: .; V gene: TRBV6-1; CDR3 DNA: TGTGCCAGCAGGACCGGGACTAGCGGCAACAATGAGCAGTTCTTC; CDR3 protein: CASRTGTSGNNEQFF
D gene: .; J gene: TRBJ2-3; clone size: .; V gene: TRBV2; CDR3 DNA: TGTGCCAGCACCTCTGGGGAGTGGACGCAGTATTTT; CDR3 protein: CASTSGEWTQYF
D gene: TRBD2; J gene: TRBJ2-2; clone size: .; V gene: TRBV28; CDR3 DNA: TGTGCCAGCAGTTTTAGCGGGAGGTCGAACACCGGGGAGCTGTTTTTT; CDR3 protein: CASSFSGRSNTGELFF
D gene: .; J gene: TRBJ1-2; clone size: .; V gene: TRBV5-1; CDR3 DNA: TGCGCCAGCAGCTTGGGGAGCAGAGGTGGCTACACCTTC; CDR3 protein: CASSLGSRGGYTF
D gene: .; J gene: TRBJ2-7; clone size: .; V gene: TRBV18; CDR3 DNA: TGTGCCAGCTCACCCACTTCAGACCCAATCGGAGACGAGCAGTACTTC; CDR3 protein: CASSPTSDPIGDEQYF
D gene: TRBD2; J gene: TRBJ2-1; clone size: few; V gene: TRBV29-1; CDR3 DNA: TGCAGCGTGCTCGGTGGGGCGGGAGGGCCCTACAATGAGCAGTTCTTC; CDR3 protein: CSVLGGAGGPYNEQFF
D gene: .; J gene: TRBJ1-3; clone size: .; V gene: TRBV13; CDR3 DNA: TGTGCCAGCAGCCCCGAGGGGCCCCGGGGGGCCATATATTTT; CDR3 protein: CASSPEGPRGAIYF
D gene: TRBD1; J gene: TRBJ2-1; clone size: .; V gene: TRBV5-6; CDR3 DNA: TGTGCCAGCAGCTTAGACACAGGGGCGCTCGATGAGCAGTTCTTC; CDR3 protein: CASSLDTGALDEQFF
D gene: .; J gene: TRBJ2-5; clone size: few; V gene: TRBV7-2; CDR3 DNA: TGTGCCAGCAGCTTCCAGGGTTCTCAAGAGACCCAGTACTTC; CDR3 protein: CASSFQGSQETQYF